The clone carrying this T cell receptor (beta chain) has just one count. The antigen is unknown. This may be a read error: a much more frequent sequence differs by one nucleotide. In germline, CDR1 is SGDLS, CDR2 YYNGEE. This CDR3 region has 15 residues. The sample comes from a study of CD8 T cells in ankylosing spondylitis. Broader study findings: The authors reported significant enrichment of disease-linked clones in matched ankylosing spondylitis synovial fluid. In peripheral blood, disease-linked CD8+ clones occurred at relatively low frequencies. A TCR beta motif made of under 10 highly homologous variants seemed typical of ankylosing spondylitis blood.

The authors made TCR beta libraries by quantitative 5'-RACE with molecular barcodes. MiXCR, run by TCRdb on the 5' RACE reads, gives a single entry per CDR3 protein. Of about 320,000 distinct CDR3 sequences listed, about 9.9% are singletons. This receptor was taken from a female donor with ankylosing spondylitis or in good health (not recorded which). Sequenced sample: blood, either unsorted or a sorted T cell fraction (not recorded which). This chain connects TRBV9 to TRBJ2-1; D not resolved. The CDR3 loop is CASSVEFLKRDEQLF. CDR3 DNA: TGTGCCAGCAGCGTAGAATTCCTAAAAAGGGATGAGCAGCTCTTC.